The 10 T cell receptor beta chains listed next were all sequenced from one sample in a study of CD8 T cells in ankylosing spondylitis. TCRdb re-called the 5' RACE reads through MiXCR, storing one row per CDR3 protein. The sample contains roughly 86,000 distinct CDR3 sequences, 8.5% to 9% of which appear only once. Sample: blood, either unsorted or a sorted T cell fraction (not recorded which). The receptors originated from a male donor with ankylosing spondylitis or in good health (not recorded which).

With regard to this clonotype: With a much larger clone just one base away, this may be a read error. V and J are TRBV16 and TRBJ1-5; TRBD1 matches 7 bases. Per germline, CDR1 KGHSY and CDR2 FQNENV. The CDR3 totals 16 residues. The CDR3 spells CASSQSRQGENQPRHF. DNA of the CDR3: TGTGCCAGCAGCCAATCGAGACAGGGTGAAAATCAGCCCCGGCATTTT.

The table lists this clonotype with many counts. This chain uses TRBV7-3 with TRBJ2-1; TRBD2 matches at 10 bases. The germline CDR1 and CDR2 sequences are SGHTA and FQGTGA. The CDR3 runs 16 residues. V lost 2 bases to trimming and J lost 7 bases; unmatched junction nucleotides: 8. The CDR3 protein is CASSLLVAGGANEQFF. In DNA, the CDR3 is TGTGCCAGCAGCTTATTGGTAGCGGGGGGCGCGAATGAGCAGTTCTTC. The full variable domain, completed using reference TRBV7-3 and TRBJ2-1, is GAGVSQTPSNKVTEKGKYVELRCDPISGHTALYWYRQSLGQGPEFLIYFQGTGAADDSGLPNDRFFAVRPEGSVSTLKIQRTERGDSAVYLCASSLLVAGGANEQFFGPGTRLTVL.

The chain recombines TRBV19 with TRBJ2-7; D call uncertain. The CDR3 is made up of 13 amino acids. Germline values: CDR1 LNHDA, CDR2 SQIVND (reference sequence). V was pared by 2 bases and J by 4 bases, with 9 bases between. The CDR3 is CASSIRRNYEQYF. CDR3 sequence (DNA): TGTGCCAGTAGTATACGACGGAATTACGAGCAGTACTTC. Full variable domain (missing parts from reference TRBV19 and TRBJ2-7): DGGITQSPKYLFRKEGQNVTLSCEQNLNHDAMYWYRQDPGQGLRLIYYSQIVNDFQKGDIAEGYSVSREKKESFPLTVTSAQKNPTAFYLCASSIRRNYEQYFGPGTRLTVT.

The J gene is TRBJ2-1, the V gene TRBV19; D may match TRBD1 or TRBD2 (5 bases each). The V gene lost 8 bases and the J gene lost 5 bases, with 19 bases spanning the gap. There are 15 residues in the CDR3. CDR1 is LNHDA, CDR2 SQIVND, per germline (reference sequence). CDR3 region: CASRPGTATDNEQFF. CDR3 bases: TGTGCCAGTCGACCAGGGACCGCGACCGACAATGAGCAGTTCTTC.

This clonotype was observed many times. The chain uses TRBV20-1 and TRBJ2-1; D possibly uses TRBD1 or TRBD2 (5 bases each). From germline, CDR1 is DFQATT and CDR2 SNEGSKA (reference sequence). The CDR3 covers 15 residues. Deletions cut 5 bases from V and 1 base from J, with 15 bases between. This CDR3 is CSAGPGTKSYNEQFF. CDR3 coding DNA: TGCAGTGCTGGTCCCGGGACGAAATCCTACAATGAGCAGTTCTTC.

Ten or more counts support this clonotype. This sequence joins TRBV29-1 and TRBJ2-1; 9 bases agree with TRBD1. The CDR3 consists of 12 residues. The V gene end was trimmed by 8 bases and the J gene end by 14 bases; junction bases not matched to a gene: 13. Germline V gene data show CDR1 as SQVTM and CDR2 as ANQGSEA. CDR3 loop: CSSRQGGHVEFF. For the CDR3, the DNA is TGCAGCTCTCGACAGGGGGGGCATGTGGAGTTCTTC.

A remark on this clonotype: It may be a read error: a sequence one base away is much more abundant. The chain has TRBV12-3 or TRBV12-4 and TRBJ1-2; 7 positions agree with TRBD1. The CDR3 runs 17 residues. The ends lost 5 bases at V and 1 base at J; junction bases unmatched: 13. CDR3 loop: CASSAAVGTDLNYGYTF. CDR3 in DNA: TGTGCCAGCAGTGCGGCAGTCGGGACAGACCTTAACTATGGCTACACCTTC.

This clonotype was seen many times. The gene calls are TRBV6-4 and TRBJ2-2; the D is unclear. V shed 6 bases and J shed 1 base, with 9 bases lying between them. CDR1 MRHNA and CDR2 SNTAGT come from the germline V gene. There are 14 residues in the CDR3. The CDR3 reads CASRGRMNTGELFF. The CDR3 region has the DNA TGTGCCAGCAGAGGACGGATGAACACCGGGGAGCTGTTTTTT.

Regarding this clonotype: A much larger clone lies a single base off, so this may be a read error. The V gene is TRBV29-1, the J gene TRBJ2-7, with 7 bases lining up with TRBD2. Germline assignment: CDR1 SQVTM and CDR2 ANQGSEA. The V gene end was trimmed by 1 base and the J gene end by 3 bases; junction bases not matched to a gene: 3. The CDR3 is 13 residues long. In nucleotides, the CDR3 is TGCAGCGTTGAAGGGGGAGGGAACTACGAGCAGTACTTC. This codes for CSVEGGGNYEQYF.

This clonotype was observed many times. The rearrangement links TRBV19 to TRBJ1-3, with D possibly matching TRBD1 (5 bases). This CDR3 is built from 15 residues. Germline loops: CDR1 LNHDA, CDR2 SQIVND (reference sequence). The germline V and J ends were trimmed by 7 bases and 1 base, with 14 bases remaining between them. CDR3 nucleotide sequence: TGTGCCAGTATGGGCAGGGCCTTTTCTGGAAACACCATATATTTT. This translates into CASMGRAFSGNTIYF.